This entry concerns a single T cell receptor (beta chain). These data belong to a study of blood T cell repertoires in COVID-19. Study-wide background: Material from acute and convalescent COVID-19 was sourced from the United States, Italy and Spain.

CDR1 and CDR2 from the germline V gene are SGHVS and FNYEAQ. V lost 5 bases and J 1 base, leaving 9 bases between the germline ends. The CDR3 has 14 amino acids. TCRdb's table, derived via immunoSEQ multiplex PCR, lists solely in-frame clones and lacks some. The sample carries 130,000 to 150,000 clones, roughly 76% recorded once. Sequenced input: peripheral blood. The genes are TRBV7-6 and TRBJ2-1; possible D gene TRBD2, 5 bases. The clonotype was recovered from a human donor with acute or convalescent COVID-19. The donor label of this sample is uncertain. The CDR3 DNA reads TGTGCCAGCAGCGGAGAGGGTTCCTACAATGAGCAGTTCTTC. Encoded protein: CASSGEGSYNEQFF.